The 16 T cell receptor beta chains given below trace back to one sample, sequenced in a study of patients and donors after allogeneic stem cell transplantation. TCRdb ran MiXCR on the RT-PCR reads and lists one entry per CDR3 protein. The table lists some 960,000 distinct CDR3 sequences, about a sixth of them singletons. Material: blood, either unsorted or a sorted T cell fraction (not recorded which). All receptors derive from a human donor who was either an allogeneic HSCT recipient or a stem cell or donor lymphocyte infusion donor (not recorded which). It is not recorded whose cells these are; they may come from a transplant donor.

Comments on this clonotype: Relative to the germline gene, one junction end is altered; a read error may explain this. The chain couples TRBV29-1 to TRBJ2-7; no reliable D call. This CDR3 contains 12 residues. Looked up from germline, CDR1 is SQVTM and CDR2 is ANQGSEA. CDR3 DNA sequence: TGCAGCGTTTCGGACGGCACCTACGTGCAGTACTTC. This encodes CSVSDGTYVQYF.

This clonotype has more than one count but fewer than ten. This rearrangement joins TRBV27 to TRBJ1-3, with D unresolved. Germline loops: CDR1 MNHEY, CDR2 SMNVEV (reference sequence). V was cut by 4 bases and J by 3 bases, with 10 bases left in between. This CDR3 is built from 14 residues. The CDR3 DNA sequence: TGTGCCAGCAGTTCGTCACGCAGTGGAAACACCATATATTTT. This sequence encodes CASSSSRSGNTIYF.

The CDR3, as DNA: TGTGCCAGCAGCGTAGATGGTAGACCGGGTGAGCAGTTCTTC. This encodes CASSVDGRPGEQFF. The rearrangement links TRBV9 to TRBJ2-1, with D unresolved. The V end lost 0 bases, the J end lost 9 bases, and 13 bases lay between the germline ends. This CDR3 is 14 amino acids long. The germline V gene encodes CDR1 SGDLS and CDR2 YYNGEE.

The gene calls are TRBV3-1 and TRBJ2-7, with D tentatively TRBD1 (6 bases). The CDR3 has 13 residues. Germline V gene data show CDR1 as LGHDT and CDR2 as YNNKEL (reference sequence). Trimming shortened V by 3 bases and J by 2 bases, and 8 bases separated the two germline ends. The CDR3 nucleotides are TGTGCCAGCAGCCACCGGGACACCTACGAGCAGTACTTC. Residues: CASSHRDTYEQYF.

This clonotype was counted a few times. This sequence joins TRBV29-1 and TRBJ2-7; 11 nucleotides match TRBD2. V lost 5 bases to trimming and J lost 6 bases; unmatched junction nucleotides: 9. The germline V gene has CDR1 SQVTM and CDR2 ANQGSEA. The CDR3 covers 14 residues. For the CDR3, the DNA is TGCAGCGTTAAGAGTACTAGCGGGAGCGGCGAGCAGTACTTC. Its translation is CSVKSTSGSGEQYF.

The CDR3 sequence is CASSLRVNPGETQYF. The CDR3 DNA reads TGTGCCAGCAGCTTAAGGGTTAACCCCGGGGAGACCCAGTACTTC. This chain links TRBV11-3 with TRBJ2-5; no firm D call. V was trimmed by 2 bases and J by 5 bases, leaving 15 bases between them. Germline V gene sequence: CDR1 SGHNT, CDR2 YENEEA. The CDR3 has 15 amino acids.

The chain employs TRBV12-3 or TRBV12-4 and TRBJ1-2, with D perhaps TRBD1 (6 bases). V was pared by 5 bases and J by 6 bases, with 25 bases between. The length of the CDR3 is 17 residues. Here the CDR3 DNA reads TGTGCCAGCAGTCCCCTTTCTGGTGGAGGAGGGGGAAATGGCTACACCTTC. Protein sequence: CASSPLSGGGGGNGYTF.

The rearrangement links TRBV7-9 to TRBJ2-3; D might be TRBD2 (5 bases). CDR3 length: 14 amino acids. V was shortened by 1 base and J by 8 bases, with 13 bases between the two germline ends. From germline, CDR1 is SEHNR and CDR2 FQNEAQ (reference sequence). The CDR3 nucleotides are TGTGCCAGCAGCTTAGTTTCCCAAGCGGCTACGCAGTATTTT. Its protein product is CASSLVSQAATQYF.

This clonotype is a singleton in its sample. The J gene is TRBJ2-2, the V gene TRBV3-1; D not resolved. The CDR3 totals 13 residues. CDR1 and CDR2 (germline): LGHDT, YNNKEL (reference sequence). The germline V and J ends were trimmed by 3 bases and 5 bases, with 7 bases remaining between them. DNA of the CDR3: TGTGCCAGCAGCCAGCTGCGGACCGGGGAGCTGTTTTTT. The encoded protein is CASSQLRTGELFF.

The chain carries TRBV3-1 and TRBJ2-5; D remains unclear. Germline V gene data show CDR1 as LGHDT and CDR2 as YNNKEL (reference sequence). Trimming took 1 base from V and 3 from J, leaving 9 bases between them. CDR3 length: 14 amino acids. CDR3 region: CASSQVLPEETQYF. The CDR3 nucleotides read TGTGCCAGCAGCCAAGTACTACCTGAAGAGACCCAGTACTTC.

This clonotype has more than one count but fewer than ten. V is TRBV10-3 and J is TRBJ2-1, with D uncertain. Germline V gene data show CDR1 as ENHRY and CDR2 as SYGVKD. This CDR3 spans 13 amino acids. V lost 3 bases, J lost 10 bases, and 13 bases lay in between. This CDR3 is CAISDPSRGEQFF. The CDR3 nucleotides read TGTGCCATCAGTGACCCGTCCCGCGGCGAGCAGTTCTTC.

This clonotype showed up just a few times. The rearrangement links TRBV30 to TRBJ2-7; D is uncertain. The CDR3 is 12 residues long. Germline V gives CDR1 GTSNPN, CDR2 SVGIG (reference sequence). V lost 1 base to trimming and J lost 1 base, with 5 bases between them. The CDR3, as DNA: TGTGCCTGGAGTGAGTTGTCCTACGAGCAGTACTTC. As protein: CAWSELSYEQYF.

The CDR3 loop is CASSSQGIYEQYF. DNA for the CDR3: TGCGCCAGCAGCTCACAGGGGATCTACGAGCAGTACTTC. This sequence joins TRBV5-1 and TRBJ2-7; 7 bases align to TRBD1. V lost 3 bases and J lost 3; bases outside the gene matches: 3. CDR3 length: 13 residues. CDR1 SGHRS and CDR2 YFSETQ come from the germline V gene.

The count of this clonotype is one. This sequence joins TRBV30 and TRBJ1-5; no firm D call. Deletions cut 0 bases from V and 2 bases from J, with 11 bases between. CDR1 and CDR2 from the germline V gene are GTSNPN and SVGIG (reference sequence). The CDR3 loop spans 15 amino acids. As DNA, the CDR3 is TGTGCCTGGAGTGTACGGTCGAGGGGCAATCAGCCCCAGCATTTT. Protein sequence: CAWSVRSRGNQPQHF.

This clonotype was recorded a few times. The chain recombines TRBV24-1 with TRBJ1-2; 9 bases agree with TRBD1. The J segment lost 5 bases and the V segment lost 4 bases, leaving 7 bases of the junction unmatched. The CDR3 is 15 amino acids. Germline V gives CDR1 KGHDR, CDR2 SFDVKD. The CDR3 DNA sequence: TGTGCCACCAGTGACCCTGGACAGGGGAGATATGGCTACACCTTC. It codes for CATSDPGQGRYGYTF.

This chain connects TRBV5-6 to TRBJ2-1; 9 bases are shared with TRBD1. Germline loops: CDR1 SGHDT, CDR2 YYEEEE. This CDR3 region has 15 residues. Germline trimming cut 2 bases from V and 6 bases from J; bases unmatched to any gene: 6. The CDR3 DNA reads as TGTGCCAGCAGCTTAACAGGGGGCCAGTCCAATGAGCAGTTCTTC. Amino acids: CASSLTGGQSNEQFF.